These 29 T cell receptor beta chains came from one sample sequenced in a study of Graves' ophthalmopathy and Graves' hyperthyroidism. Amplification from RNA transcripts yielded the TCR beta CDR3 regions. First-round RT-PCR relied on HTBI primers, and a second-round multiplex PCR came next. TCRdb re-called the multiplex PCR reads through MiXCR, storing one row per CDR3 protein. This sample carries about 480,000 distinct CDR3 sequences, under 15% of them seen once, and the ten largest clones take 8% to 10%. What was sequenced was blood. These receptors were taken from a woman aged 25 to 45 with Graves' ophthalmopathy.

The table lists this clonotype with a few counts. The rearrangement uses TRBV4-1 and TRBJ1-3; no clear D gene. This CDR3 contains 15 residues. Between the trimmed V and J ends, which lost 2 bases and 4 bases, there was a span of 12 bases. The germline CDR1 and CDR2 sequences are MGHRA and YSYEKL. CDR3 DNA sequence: TGCGCCAGCAGCCAACCCCGCCAGCGCGGAAACACCATATATTTT. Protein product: CASSQPRQRGNTIYF.

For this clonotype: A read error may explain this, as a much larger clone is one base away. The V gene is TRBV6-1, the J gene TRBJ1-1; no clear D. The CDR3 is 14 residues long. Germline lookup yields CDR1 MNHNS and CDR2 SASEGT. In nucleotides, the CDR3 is TGTGCCAGCAGTGAACGTCTCTTCGACACTGAAGCTGTCTTT. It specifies CASSERLFDTEAVF.

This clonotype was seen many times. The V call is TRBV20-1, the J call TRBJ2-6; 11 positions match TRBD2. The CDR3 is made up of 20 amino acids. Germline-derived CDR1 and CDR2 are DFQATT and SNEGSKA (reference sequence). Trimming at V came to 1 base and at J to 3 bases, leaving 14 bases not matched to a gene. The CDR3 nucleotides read TGCAGTGCTAGAGCCCGATTAGCGGGAGGGCCCACGGGTGGGGCCAACGTCCTGACTTTC. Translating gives CSARARLAGGPTGGANVLTF.

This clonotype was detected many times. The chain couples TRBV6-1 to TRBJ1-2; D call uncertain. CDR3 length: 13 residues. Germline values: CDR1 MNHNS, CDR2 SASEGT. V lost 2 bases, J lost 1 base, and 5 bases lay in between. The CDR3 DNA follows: TGTGCCAGCAGTGAATCCCTTAACTATGGCTACACCTTC. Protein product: CASSESLNYGYTF.

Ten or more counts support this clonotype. Here the CDR3 DNA reads TGTGCCAGCAACAAAGGAATGAACACTGAAGCTTTCTTT. As protein: CASNKGMNTEAFF. This chain connects TRBV14 to TRBJ1-1; D remains unclear. The CDR3 is 13 residues long. V shed 7 bases and J shed 0 bases, with 9 bases lying between them. Germline CDR1 reads SGHDN; CDR2 reads FVKESK.

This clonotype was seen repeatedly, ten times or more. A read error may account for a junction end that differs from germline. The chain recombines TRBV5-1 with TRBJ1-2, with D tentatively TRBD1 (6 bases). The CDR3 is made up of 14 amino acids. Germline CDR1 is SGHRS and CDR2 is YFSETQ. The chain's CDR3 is CASSSGTGNYGYTF. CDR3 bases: TGTGCCAGCAGTTCGGGTACAGGGAACTATGGCTACACCTTC. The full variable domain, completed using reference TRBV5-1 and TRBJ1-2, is KAGVTQTPRYLIKTRGQQVTLSCSPISGHRSVSWYQQTPGQGLQFLFEYFSETQRNKGNFPGRFSGRQFSNSRSEMNVSTLELGDSALYLCASSSGTGNYGYTFGSGTRLTVV.

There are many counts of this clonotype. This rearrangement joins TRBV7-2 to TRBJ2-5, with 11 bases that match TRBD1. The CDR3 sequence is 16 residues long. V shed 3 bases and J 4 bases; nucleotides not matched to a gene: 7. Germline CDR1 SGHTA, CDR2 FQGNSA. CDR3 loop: CASSLTDRGRLETQYF. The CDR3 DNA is TGTGCCAGCAGCTTGACGGACAGGGGGCGCTTAGAGACCCAGTACTTC.

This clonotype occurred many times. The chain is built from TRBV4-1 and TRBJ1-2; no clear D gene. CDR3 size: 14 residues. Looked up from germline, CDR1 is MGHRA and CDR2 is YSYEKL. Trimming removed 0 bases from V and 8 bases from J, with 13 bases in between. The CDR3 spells CASSQEQRRQGYTF. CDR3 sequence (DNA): TGCGCCAGCAGCCAAGAACAGCGCCGCCAGGGCTACACCTTC.

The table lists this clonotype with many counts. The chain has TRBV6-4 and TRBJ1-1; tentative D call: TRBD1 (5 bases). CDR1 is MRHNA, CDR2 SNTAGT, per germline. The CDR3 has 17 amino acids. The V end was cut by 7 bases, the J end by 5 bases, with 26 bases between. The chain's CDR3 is CASMPLSLTGRGTEAFF. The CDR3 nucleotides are TGTGCCAGCATGCCTTTATCCTTAACAGGCCGGGGAACTGAAGCTTTCTTT.

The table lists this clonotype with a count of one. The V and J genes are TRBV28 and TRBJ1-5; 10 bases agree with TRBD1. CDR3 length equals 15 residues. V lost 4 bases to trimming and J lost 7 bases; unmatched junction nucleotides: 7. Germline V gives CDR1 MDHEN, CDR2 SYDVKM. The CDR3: CASSSGQGVRQPQHF. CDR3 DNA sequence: TGTGCCAGCAGTTCCGGACAGGGGGTACGACAGCCCCAGCATTTT.

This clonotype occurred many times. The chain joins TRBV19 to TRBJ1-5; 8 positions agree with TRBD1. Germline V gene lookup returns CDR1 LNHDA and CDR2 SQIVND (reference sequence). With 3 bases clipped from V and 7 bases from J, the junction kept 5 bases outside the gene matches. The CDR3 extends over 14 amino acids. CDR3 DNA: TGTGCCAGTAGTATCCAGGGGGCCCGGCAGCCCCAGCATTTT. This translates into CASSIQGARQPQHF.

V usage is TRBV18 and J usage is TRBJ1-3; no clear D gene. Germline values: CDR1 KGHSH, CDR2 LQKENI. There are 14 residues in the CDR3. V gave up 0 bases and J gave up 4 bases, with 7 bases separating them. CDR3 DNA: TGTGCCAGCTCACCACCCGGGATAGGAAACACCATATATTTT. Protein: CASSPPGIGNTIYF.

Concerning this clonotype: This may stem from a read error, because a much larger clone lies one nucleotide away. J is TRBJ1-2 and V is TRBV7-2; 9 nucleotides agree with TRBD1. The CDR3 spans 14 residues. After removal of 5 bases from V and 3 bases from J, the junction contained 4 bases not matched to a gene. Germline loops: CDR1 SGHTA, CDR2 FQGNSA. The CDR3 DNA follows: TGTGCCAGCAGCCCCTGGGACAGGGACTATGGCTACACCTTC. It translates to CASSPWDRDYGYTF.

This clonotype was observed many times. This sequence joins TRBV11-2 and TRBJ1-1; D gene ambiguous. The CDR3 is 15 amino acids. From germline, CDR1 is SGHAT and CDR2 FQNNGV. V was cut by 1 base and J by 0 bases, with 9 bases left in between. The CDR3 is CASSLGRNLNTEAFF. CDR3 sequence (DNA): TGTGCCAGCAGCTTAGGGAGGAACCTGAACACTGAAGCTTTCTTT.

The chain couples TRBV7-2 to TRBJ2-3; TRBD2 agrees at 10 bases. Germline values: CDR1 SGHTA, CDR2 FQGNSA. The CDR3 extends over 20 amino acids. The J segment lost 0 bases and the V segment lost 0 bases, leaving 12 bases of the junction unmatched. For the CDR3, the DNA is TGTGCCAGCAGCTTAGCAGCGGGGGGGCGCGGTTTGATCAGCACAGATACGCAGTATTTT. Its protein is CASSLAAGGRGLISTDTQYF.

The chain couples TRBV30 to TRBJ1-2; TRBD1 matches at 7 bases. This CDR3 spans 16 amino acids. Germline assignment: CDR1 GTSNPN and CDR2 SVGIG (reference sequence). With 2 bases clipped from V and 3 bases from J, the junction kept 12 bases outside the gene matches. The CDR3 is CAWSHYKGASHYGYTF. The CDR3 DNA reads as TGTGCCTGGAGTCATTATAAGGGGGCCTCCCACTATGGCTACACCTTC.

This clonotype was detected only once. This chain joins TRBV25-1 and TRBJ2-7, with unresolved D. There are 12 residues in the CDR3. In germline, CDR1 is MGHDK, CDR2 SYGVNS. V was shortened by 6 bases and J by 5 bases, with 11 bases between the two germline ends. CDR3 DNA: TGTGCCAGCAGGAGAGACACCAACGAGCAGTACTTC. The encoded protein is CASRRDTNEQYF.

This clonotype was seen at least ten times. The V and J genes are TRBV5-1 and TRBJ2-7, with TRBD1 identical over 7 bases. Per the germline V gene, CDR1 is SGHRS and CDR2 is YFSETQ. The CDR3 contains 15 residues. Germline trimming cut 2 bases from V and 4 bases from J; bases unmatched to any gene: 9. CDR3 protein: CASSFTGVNPYEQYF. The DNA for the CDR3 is TGCGCCAGCAGCTTTACAGGGGTAAATCCTTACGAGCAGTACTTC.

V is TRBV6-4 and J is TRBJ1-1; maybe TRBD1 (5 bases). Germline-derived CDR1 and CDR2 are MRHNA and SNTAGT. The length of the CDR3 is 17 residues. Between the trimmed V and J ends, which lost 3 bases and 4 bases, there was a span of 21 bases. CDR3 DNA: TGTGCCAGCAGTGATTCACAGGTCCACCTAGGCACCACTGAAGCTTTCTTT. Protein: CASSDSQVHLGTTEAFF.

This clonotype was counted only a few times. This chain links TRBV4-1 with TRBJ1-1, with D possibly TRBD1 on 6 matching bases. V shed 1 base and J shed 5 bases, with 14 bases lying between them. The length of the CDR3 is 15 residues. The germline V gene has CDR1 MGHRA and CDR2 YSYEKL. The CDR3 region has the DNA TGCGCCAGCAGCCAAGCGCGGGGGCAGGGGACTGAAGCTTTCTTT. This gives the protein CASSQARGQGTEAFF.

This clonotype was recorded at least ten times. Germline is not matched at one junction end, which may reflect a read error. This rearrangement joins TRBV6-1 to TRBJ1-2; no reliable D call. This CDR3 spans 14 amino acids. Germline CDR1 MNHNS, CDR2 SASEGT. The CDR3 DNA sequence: TGTGCCAGCAGAGAAGAGGGAAACCTCTATGGCTACACCTTC. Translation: CASREEGNLYGYTF.

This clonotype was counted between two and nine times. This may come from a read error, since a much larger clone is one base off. The CDR3 sequence: CASSGTENTQYF. CDR3 sequence (DNA): TGTGCCAGCAGTGGGACAGAGAACACTCAGTACTTC. This chain connects TRBV6-1 to TRBJ2-4, with D possibly TRBD1 on 6 matching bases. CDR1 is MNHNS and CDR2 is SASEGT in the germline V gene. The CDR3 loop spans 12 amino acids.

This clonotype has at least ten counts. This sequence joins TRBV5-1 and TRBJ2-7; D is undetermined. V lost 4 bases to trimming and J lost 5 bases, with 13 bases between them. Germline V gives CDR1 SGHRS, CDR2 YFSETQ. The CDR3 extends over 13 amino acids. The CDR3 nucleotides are TGCGCCAGCAGCCCGGGTAGTAGGGACGAGCAGTACTTC. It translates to CASSPGSRDEQYF. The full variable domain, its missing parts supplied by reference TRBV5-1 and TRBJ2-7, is KAGVTQTPRYLIKTRGQQVTLSCSPISGHRSVSWYQQTPGQGLQFLFEYFSETQRNKGNFPGRFSGRQFSNSRSEMNVSTLELGDSALYLCASSPGSRDEQYFGPGTRLTVT.

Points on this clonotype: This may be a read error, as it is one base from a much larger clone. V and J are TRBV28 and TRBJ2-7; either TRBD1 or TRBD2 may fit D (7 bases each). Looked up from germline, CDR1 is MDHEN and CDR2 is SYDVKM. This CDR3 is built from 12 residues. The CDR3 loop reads CASSFPAGGDTF. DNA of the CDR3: TGTGCCAGCAGTTTTCCGGCAGGGGGGGACACCTTC.

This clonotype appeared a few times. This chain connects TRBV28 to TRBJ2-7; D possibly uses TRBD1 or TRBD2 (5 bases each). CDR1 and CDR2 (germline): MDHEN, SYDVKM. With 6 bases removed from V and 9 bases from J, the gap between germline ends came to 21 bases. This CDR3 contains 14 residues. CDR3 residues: CASSGSGTLRWQYF. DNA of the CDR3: TGTGCCAGCAGCGGTTCCGGGACCTTAAGATGGCAGTACTTC.

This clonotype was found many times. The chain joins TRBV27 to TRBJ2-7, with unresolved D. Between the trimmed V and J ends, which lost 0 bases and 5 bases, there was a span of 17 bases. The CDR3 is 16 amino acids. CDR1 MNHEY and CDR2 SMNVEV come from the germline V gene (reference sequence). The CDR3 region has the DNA TGTGCCAGCAGTTTATCAGACGCGGAAGAGTTGAACGAGCAGTACTTC. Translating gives CASSLSDAEELNEQYF.

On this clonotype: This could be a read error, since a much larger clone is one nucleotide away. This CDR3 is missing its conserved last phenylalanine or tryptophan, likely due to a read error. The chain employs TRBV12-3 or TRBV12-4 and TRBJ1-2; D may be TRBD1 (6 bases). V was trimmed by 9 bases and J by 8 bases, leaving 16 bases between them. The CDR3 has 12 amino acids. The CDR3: CASTPGARGYTL. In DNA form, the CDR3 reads TGTGCCAGTACGCCGGGGGCTAGAGGCTACACCTTG.

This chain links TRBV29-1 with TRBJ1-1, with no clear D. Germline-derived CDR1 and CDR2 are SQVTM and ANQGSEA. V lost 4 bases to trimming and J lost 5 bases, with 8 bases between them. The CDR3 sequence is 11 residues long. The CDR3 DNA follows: TGCAGCGTTGGAGAGAAGACTGAAGCTTTCTTT. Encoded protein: CSVGEKTEAFF.

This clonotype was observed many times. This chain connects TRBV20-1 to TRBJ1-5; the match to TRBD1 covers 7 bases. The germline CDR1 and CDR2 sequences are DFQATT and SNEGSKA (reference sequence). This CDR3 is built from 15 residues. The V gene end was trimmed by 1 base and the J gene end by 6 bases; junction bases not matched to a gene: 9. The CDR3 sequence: CSARATGRGRQPQHF. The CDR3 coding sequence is TGCAGTGCTAGAGCGACAGGGAGGGGTCGTCAGCCCCAGCATTTT.